Shown below are 10 T cell receptor beta chains from a single sample sequenced in a study of read filtering for tumor transcriptome and immune sequencing. Molecular barcoded adaptors covering alpha/delta and beta/gamma chains were used on approximately 400 ng RNA. TCRdb reprocessed the reads with MiXCR, giving one entry per CDR3 protein. Counted here are 35,000 to 45,000 distinct CDR3 sequences, 12% to 15% occurring once; the ten biggest clones make up more than 30%. Sequencing was carried out using a population of CD138-negative cells sorted from bone marrow. These receptors came from a donor at least 40 years old with multiple myeloma.

This clonotype was picked up many times. J is TRBJ2-7 and V is TRBV6-2 or TRBV6-3, with 11 bases matching TRBD1. Germline assignment: CDR1 MNHEY and CDR2 SVGEGT. CDR3 length: 16 amino acids. Trimming cost V 1 base and J 7 bases; bases outside gene matches: 9. The CDR3 DNA reads TGTGCCAGCAGTTACTGGAGGACAGGGGGCGCGGGGGAGCAGTACTTC. It is translated as CASSYWRTGGAGEQYF.

About this clonotype itself: This could be a read error, since a much larger clone is one nucleotide away. The CDR3 loop is CASSVTANTEAFF. The DNA for the CDR3 is TGTGCCAGCAGCGTGACAGCGAACACTGAAGCTTTCTTT. This chain connects TRBV11-2 to TRBJ1-1; D is perhaps TRBD1 (5 bases). The CDR3 consists of 13 residues. Trimming took off 5 bases at V and 1 base at J, with 8 bases between the two ends. Germline V gene sequence: CDR1 SGHAT, CDR2 FQNNGV.

This clonotype has a count of ten or more. The gene calls are TRBV3-1 and TRBJ2-7, with 7 bases that match TRBD2. With 1 base clipped from V and 3 bases from J, the junction kept 6 bases outside the gene matches. From germline, CDR1 is LGHDT and CDR2 YNNKEL (reference sequence). The CDR3 runs to 15 residues. This CDR3 reads CASSQGSGGGYEQYF. The CDR3, as DNA: TGTGCCAGCAGCCAAGGCTCGGGCGGGGGCTACGAGCAGTACTTC.

There are many counts of this clonotype. V is TRBV4-1 and J is TRBJ2-1; the match to TRBD1 covers 9 bases. Germline CDR1 MGHRA, CDR2 YSYEKL. This CDR3 region has 17 residues. V dropped 3 bases and J dropped 2; count of bases not matched to a gene: 8. The CDR3 region is CASSQPGRDRAYNEQFF. In DNA form, the CDR3 reads TGCGCCAGCAGCCAGCCAGGCCGGGACAGGGCCTACAATGAGCAGTTCTTC.

On this clonotype itself: One junction end does not reproduce the germline sequence, and a read error may be involved. The CDR3 here is CASSSSGRGTYERYF. Written as DNA, the CDR3 is TGTGCCAGCAGCTCTAGCGGGAGAGGGACCTACGAGCGGTACTTC. V gene TRBV12-3 or TRBV12-4 combines with J gene TRBJ2-7; 10 bases map to TRBD2. The CDR3 is 15 residues long.

This chain uses TRBV3-1 with TRBJ2-2, with D perhaps TRBD1 or TRBD2 (5 bases each). The CDR3 length is 17 residues. V lost 0 bases, J lost 0 bases, and 11 bases lay in between. The V gene's germline CDR1 is LGHDT and CDR2 YNNKEL (reference sequence). CDR3 amino acids: CASSQDLGTANTGELFF. CDR3 in DNA: TGTGCCAGCAGCCAAGATCTGGGGACCGCGAACACCGGGGAGCTGTTTTTT.

This clonotype occurred a few times. This chain uses TRBV6-2 or TRBV6-3 with TRBJ2-1; no reliable D call. CDR3 length: 13 amino acids. Germline V lookup: CDR1 MNHEY, CDR2 SVGEGT. The germline V and J ends were trimmed by 0 bases and 8 bases, with 8 bases remaining between them. CDR3 DNA: TGTGCCAGCAGTTACTCGACTCGGGATGAGCAGTTCTTC. As protein: CASSYSTRDEQFF.

This clonotype was observed many times. The chain has TRBV20-1 and TRBJ1-1, with a possible D match to TRBD1 (5 bases). V was shortened by 5 bases and J by 10 bases, with 14 bases between the two germline ends. CDR3 length: 11 amino acids. Germline CDR1 and CDR2: DFQATT and SNEGSKA (reference sequence). CDR3 coding DNA: TGCAGTGCTGGGGGGGGGAGCGGAGCTTTCTTT. It codes for CSAGGGSGAFF.

The sample holds many counts of this clonotype. This sequence joins TRBV12-3 or TRBV12-4 and TRBJ2-1; either TRBD1 or TRBD2 may supply D (5 bases each). The CDR3 covers 11 residues. V was pared by 5 bases and J by 9 bases, with 8 bases between. The DNA for the CDR3 is TGTGCCAGCAGTCCGAGGGGTGAGCAGTTCTTC. This translates into CASSPRGEQFF.

The V and J genes are TRBV19 and TRBJ2-2; 7 nucleotides agree with TRBD1. Germline assignment: CDR1 LNHDA and CDR2 SQIVND (reference sequence). The CDR3 spans 16 residues. V shed 3 bases and J 4 bases; nucleotides not matched to a gene: 8. The CDR3 region has the DNA TGTGCCAGTAGTATCTATTTACAGGGGTTCACCGGGGAGCTGTTTTTT. Translating it yields CASSIYLQGFTGELFF.